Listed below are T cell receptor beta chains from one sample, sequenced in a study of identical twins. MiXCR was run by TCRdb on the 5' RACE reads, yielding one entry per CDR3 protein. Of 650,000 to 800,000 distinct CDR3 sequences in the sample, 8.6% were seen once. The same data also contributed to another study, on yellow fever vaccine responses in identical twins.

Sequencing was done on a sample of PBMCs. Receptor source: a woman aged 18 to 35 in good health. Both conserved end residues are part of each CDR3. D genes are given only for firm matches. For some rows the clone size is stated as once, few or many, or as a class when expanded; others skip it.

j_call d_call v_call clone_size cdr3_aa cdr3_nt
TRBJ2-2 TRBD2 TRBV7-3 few CASSFQPTSGGTNTGELFF TGTGCCAGCAGCTTCCAACCGACTAGCGGGGGGACTAACACCGGGGAGCTGTTTTTT
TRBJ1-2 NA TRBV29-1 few CSVGVTYGYTF TGCAGCGTCGGGGTTACCTATGGCTACACCTTC
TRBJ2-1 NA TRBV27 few CASSLSTGNPYNEQFF TGTGCCAGCAGTTTATCCACAGGGAATCCCTACAATGAGCAGTTCTTC
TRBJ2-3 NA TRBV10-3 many CATLSRWDAPQYF TGTGCCACCCTCAGCCGCTGGGACGCCCCGCAGTATTTT
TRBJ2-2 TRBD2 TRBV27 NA CASAGGWDTGELFF TGTGCCAGCGCGGGGGGTTGGGACACCGGGGAGCTGTTTTTT
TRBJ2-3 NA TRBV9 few CASSVDVGGTDTQYF TGTGCCAGCAGCGTAGATGTTGGGGGCACAGATACGCAGTATTTT
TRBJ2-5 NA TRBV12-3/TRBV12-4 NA CASTTRGETQYF TGTGCCAGCACTACGCGCGGAGAGACCCAGTACTTC
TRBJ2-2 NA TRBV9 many CASSLMGQNTGELFF TGTGCCAGCAGCCTGATGGGACAGAACACCGGGGAGCTGTTTTTT
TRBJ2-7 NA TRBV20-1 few CSANPGRGGLGEQYF TGCAGTGCTAACCCCGGCCGCGGGGGCCTCGGCGAGCAGTACTTC
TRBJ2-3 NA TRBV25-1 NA CASSDLQGWDLQIQADTQYF TGTGCCAGCAGTGACCTACAGGGATGGGACCTTCAGATACAGGCAGATACGCAGTATTTT
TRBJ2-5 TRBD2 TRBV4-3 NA CASSQPQEAGVQETQYF TGCGCCAGCAGCCAGCCCCAGGAAGCGGGGGTACAAGAGACCCAGTACTTC
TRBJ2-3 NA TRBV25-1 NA CASSEWEGAADTQYF TGTGCCAGCAGTGAATGGGAGGGGGCGGCAGATACGCAGTATTTT
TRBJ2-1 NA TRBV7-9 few CASSLPFSHVGNEQFF TGTGCCAGCAGCTTACCGTTCTCCCACGTGGGGAATGAGCAGTTCTTC
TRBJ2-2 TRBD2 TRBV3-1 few CASSQVQTSGRAANTGELFF TGTGCCAGCAGCCAAGTGCAGACTAGCGGGAGGGCAGCGAACACCGGGGAGCTGTTTTTT
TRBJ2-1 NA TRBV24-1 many CATSDFQGLGEQFF TGTGCCACCAGTGATTTTCAAGGGTTGGGTGAGCAGTTCTTC
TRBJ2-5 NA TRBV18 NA CASSPTETQYF TGTGCCAGCTCACCAACAGAGACCCAGTACTTC
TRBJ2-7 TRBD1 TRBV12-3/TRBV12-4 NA CTSSSLPFPGQGALEQYF TGTACCAGCAGTTCACTTCCCTTCCCGGGACAGGGGGCGCTTGAGCAGTACTTC
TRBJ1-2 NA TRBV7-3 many CASSQKSGRFLGTF TGTGCCAGCAGCCAGAAATCGGGCCGCTTTTTGGGCACCTTC
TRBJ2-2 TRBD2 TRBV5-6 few CASSATSGGPTTGELFF TGTGCCAGCAGCGCGACTAGCGGGGGGCCAACAACCGGGGAGCTGTTTTTT
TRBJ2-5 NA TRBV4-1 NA CASSRAPGEQETQYF TGCGCCAGCAGTAGGGCTCCCGGGGAACAAGAGACCCAGTACTTC
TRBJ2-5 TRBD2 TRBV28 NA CASSKAGAPETQYF TGTGCCAGCAGTAAAGCGGGGGCTCCCGAGACCCAGTACTTC
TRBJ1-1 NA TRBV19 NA CASRGDSLGNTEAFF TGTGCCAGTAGGGGAGACAGCCTCGGGAACACTGAAGCTTTCTTT
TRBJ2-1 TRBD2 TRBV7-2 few CASSSAGTSNEQFF TGTGCCAGCAGCTCCGCCGGGACTAGCAATGAGCAGTTCTTC
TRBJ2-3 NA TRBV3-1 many CASSPRRADTQYF TGTGCCAGCAGCCCTCGCCGGGCAGATACGCAGTATTTT
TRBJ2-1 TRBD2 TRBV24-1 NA CATSESGLDHNEQFF TGTGCCACCAGTGAGTCGGGACTAGACCACAATGAGCAGTTCTTC
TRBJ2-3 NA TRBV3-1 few CASSQARGTDTQYF TGTGCCAGCTCACAGGCCCGGGGTACAGATACGCAGTATTTT
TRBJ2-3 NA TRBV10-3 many CAITPKHGSSTDTQYF TGTGCCATCACCCCAAAGCACGGATCTAGCACAGATACGCAGTATTTT
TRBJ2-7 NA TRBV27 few CASSQTVPGSYEQYF TGTGCCAGCAGCCAAACAGTGCCCGGCTCCTACGAGCAGTACTTC
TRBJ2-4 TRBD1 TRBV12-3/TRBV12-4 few CASSPRDRSKNIQYF TGTGCCAGCAGTCCCAGGGACAGATCCAAAAACATTCAGTACTTC
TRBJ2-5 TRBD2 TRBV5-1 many CASSLATGAGETQYF TGCGCCAGCAGCTTGGCAACGGGAGCGGGGGAGACCCAGTACTTC
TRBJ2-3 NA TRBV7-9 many CASSDSGFTDTQYF TGTGCCAGCAGCGATTCGGGATTCACGGATACGCAGTATTTT